The rows below give T cell receptor beta chains drawn from one sample of a study of blood T cell repertoires in COVID-19. The method was immunoSEQ multiplex PCR; TCRdb's version includes in-frame clones alone and lacks a portion of them. Among around 61,000 clones listed, 81% were seen once. The material sequenced was peripheral blood. The receptors were gathered from a man at least 80 years old with acute or convalescent COVID-19. CDR3s include the opening cysteine and the closing phenylalanine or tryptophan. A D gene is named only where the DNA matches it firmly. Only part of the rows carry a size: once, few, many, or a class if the clone is expanded.

>TRBJ2-3|TRBV7-6|-|TRBD2
TGTGCCAGCAGCTCGGGACTAGCGGGGGCAGGAACGCAGTATTTT
CASSSGLAGAGTQYF
>TRBJ2-7|TRBV5-1|once|TRBD2
TGCGCCAGCAGCCCGTACACCGGGACTAGCAGATACGAGCAGTACTTC
CASSPYTGTSRYEQYF
>TRBJ2-5|TRBV9|-|TRBD2
TGTGCCAGCAGCGTAGGGCTAGCGGGGGCTGCCCAGTACTTC
CASSVGLAGAAQYF
>TRBJ2-3|TRBV19|-|-
TGTGCCAGTCAACAGGGGGGGGGCACAGATACGCAGTATTTT
CASQQGGGTDTQYF
>TRBJ1-2|TRBV20-1|-|-
TGCAGTGCTACTAACAACAGGATCTACACCTTC
CSATNNRIYTF
>TRBJ2-5|TRBV6-5|-|-
TGTGCCAGCAGTTACACCGGTGGGACCCAGTACTTC
CASSYTGGTQYF
>TRBJ1-1|TRBV7-2|-|TRBD1
TGTGCCAGCAGACGGACGACAGGGAAAACTGAAGCTTTCTTT
CASRRTTGKTEAFF
>TRBJ2-1|TRBV5-4|-|TRBD1
TGTGCCAGCAGCGGCTCCGGGACAGCGTGGGATGAGCAGTTCTTC
CASSGSGTAWDEQFF
>TRBJ2-1|TRBV5-1|-|TRBD2
TGCGCCAGCAGCGCTAGGACTAGCAATGAGCAGTTCTTC
CASSARTSNEQFF
>TRBJ2-2|TRBV2|few|-
TGTGCCAGCAGTGGCAGGACTCAGAACACCGGGGAGCTGTTTTTT
CASSGRTQNTGELFF